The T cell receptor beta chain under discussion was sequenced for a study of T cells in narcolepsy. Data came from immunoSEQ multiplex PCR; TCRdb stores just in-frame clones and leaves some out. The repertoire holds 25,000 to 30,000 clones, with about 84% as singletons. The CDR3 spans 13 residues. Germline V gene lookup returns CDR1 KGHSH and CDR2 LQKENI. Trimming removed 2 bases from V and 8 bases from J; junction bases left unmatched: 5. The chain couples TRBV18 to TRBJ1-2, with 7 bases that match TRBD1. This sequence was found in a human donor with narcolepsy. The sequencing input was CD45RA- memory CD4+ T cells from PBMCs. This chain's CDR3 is CASSPSEGAGYTF. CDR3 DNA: TGTGCCAGCTCACCATCCGAGGGGGCCGGCTACACCTTC. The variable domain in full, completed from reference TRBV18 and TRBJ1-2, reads NAGVMQNPRHLVRRRGQEARLRCSPMKGHSHVYWYRQLPEEGLKFMVYLQKENIIDESGMPKERFSAEFPKEGPSILRIQQVVRGDSAAYFCASSPSEGAGYTFGSGTRLTVV.